The sequence of this TCR beta chain was determined in a study of blood T cell repertoires in COVID-19. On the study more broadly: Samples came from the United States, Italy and Spain, spanning acute and convalescent COVID-19. The cDNA or gDNA used as material had been derived from T cells, B-cell-depleted T cells, or PBMCs.

Patients in Seattle were enrolled during active infection, then followed longitudinally. The V gene's germline CDR1 is MGHDK and CDR2 SYGVNS. The CDR3 contains 12 residues. V shed 7 bases and J 3 bases; nucleotides not matched to a gene: 3. In this sample, this clone turned up once. Using immunoSEQ multiplex PCR, the repertoire was profiled, and TCRdb retains in-frame clones only, with some absent. The sample has hundreds of thousands of clones; just under 90% are singletons. This receptor was identified in a young woman with COVID-19, enrolled during active disease. Sample: peripheral blood. This rearrangement joins TRBV25-1 to TRBJ2-7, with 7 bases identical to TRBD2. In nucleotides, the CDR3 is TGTGCCAGCACCGGCGGGGGCTACGAGCAGTACTTC. This encodes CASTGGGYEQYF.